This TCR beta chain derives from a study of cytomegalovirus exposure and HLA in healthy donors. At the level of the study: A data release that came early held roughly 85 million unique TCRs from HLA-typed donors.

Broader study findings: Later analysis showed TCR association rates varying by HLA locus, highest for DRB1 and lowest for HLA-C. Further analysis, carried out later, found HLA-associated TCR beta chains more clonally expanded than equally common other chains. 15,000 to 20,000 TCR beta sequences were associated with HLA alleles at 0.05 false discovery rate in a later analysis.

Concerning this clone: Its matching antigen is unknown.

The PCR was carried out with 60 Vbeta primers and 13 Jbeta primers. TCRdb's table, derived via immunoSEQ multiplex PCR, lists solely in-frame clones and lacks some. The table has 150,000 to 200,000 clones, 75% seen once. The V gene's germline CDR1 is SGHTA and CDR2 FQGNSA. This CDR3 spans 15 amino acids. The V and J ends lost 5 bases and 1 base, in that order; junction bases with no gene match: 8. This sequence joins TRBV7-2 and TRBJ2-7; 7 bases fit TRBD2. The specimen sequenced was PBMCs. This clonotype was obtained from a woman between 50 and 59 years old in good health and CMV-seropositive. CDR3 bases: TGTGCCAGCAGCATCACTAGCGAAAGGTCCTACGAGCAGTACTTC. Amino acids: CASSITSERSYEQYF.